These 21 T cell receptor beta chains were sequenced from one sample in a study of CD4 and CD8 cells across lung adenocarcinoma regions. TCRdb reprocessed the PCR reads via MiXCR and lists one record per CDR3 protein. The sample lists approximately 25,000 distinct CDR3 sequences, about 50% occurring once. Source material: CD8+ T cells from the center of a lung tumor. The receptor set was obtained from a male donor with lung adenocarcinoma. The CD4 and CD8 labels of this study may be unreliable.

The chain recombines TRBV25-1 with TRBJ2-5, with TRBD1 identical over 7 bases. Trimming cost V 1 base and J 10 bases; bases outside gene matches: 9. The length of the CDR3 is 14 residues. Germline V gene data show CDR1 as MGHDK and CDR2 as SYGVNS. CDR3 bases: TGTGCCAGCAGTGAATTAAAGGGGACAGACGACCAGTACTTC. Translation: CASSELKGTDDQYF.

Of note for this clonotype: A read error may produce the germline difference seen at one junction end. The V gene is TRBV7-2, the J gene TRBJ2-4; 7 bases line up with TRBD1. This CDR3 has 14 amino acids. Germline CDR1 reads SGHTA; CDR2 reads FQGNSA. The CDR3 DNA reads as TGCCGCGGCAGGGGGTCGTGCGGCAAAGACACGCAGTATTTC. Amino acids: CRGRGSCGKDTQYF.

CDR3 amino acids: CASSQYTGEAEAFF. In DNA form, the CDR3 reads TGCGCCAGCAGCCAGTATACAGGAGAGGCTGAAGCTTTCTTT. The chain is built from TRBV10-2 and TRBJ1-1, with D possibly matching TRBD1 (5 bases). This CDR3 region has 14 residues. Trimming stripped 6 bases from V and 6 bases from J, with 17 bases between. CDR1 and CDR2 (germline): WSHSY, SAAADI.

The chain is built from TRBV28 and TRBJ2-6; D remains unclear. The length of the CDR3 is 15 residues. Between the trimmed V and J ends, which lost 2 bases and 2 bases, there was a span of 7 bases. The germline CDR1 and CDR2 sequences are MDHEN and SYDVKM. CDR3 loop: CASSLGLTGANVLTF. DNA of the CDR3: TGTGCCAGCAGTTTAGGGCTGACTGGGGCCAACGTCCTGACTTTC. The full variable domain, its missing parts supplied by reference TRBV28 and TRBJ2-6, is DVKVTQSSRYLVKRTGEKVFLECVQDMDHENMFWYRQDPGLGLRLIYFSYDVKMKEKGDIPEGYSVSREKKERFSLILESASTNQTSMYLCASSLGLTGANVLTFGAGSRLTVL.

The rearrangement links TRBV14 to TRBJ2-4; D may be TRBD1 (5 bases). Germline CDR1 SGHDN, CDR2 FVKESK. This CDR3 comprises 16 residues. Trimming stripped 5 bases from V and 13 bases from J, with 27 bases between. The CDR3 protein is CASSEPRLRAKNTQYF. The CDR3 bases are TGTGCCAGCAGCGAACCGCGGCTCAGGGCCAAAAACACGCAGTACTTC.

This clonotype was seen ten or more times. The chain links TRBV6-1 to TRBJ2-7, with unresolved D. The CDR3 has 13 residues. V was cut by 10 bases and J by 2 bases, with 15 bases left in between. Germline CDR1 reads MNHNS; CDR2 reads SASEGT. DNA for the CDR3: TGTGCCACCACTAAATTGGGGACCTACGAGCAGTACTTC. It translates to CATTKLGTYEQYF.

The chain uses TRBV11-3 and TRBJ2-1; D possibly corresponds to TRBD1 (5 bases). The CDR3 contains 15 residues. Trimming took off 3 bases at V and 5 bases at J, with 14 bases between the two ends. Germline V lookup: CDR1 SGHNT, CDR2 YENEEA. CDR3 sequence: CASSLGQGKHNEQFF. The CDR3 nucleotides are TGTGCCAGCAGCTTGGGTCAGGGAAAGCACAATGAGCAGTTCTTC.

V usage is TRBV4-2 and J usage is TRBJ2-3; TRBD2 might be the D (6 bases). TRBJ2-7 matches the DNA end more closely, so the J call is doubtful. The germline V gene encodes CDR1 LGHNA and CDR2 YNFKEQ. The CDR3 is 15 residues long. Here the CDR3 reads CASSPGTGAKDTQYF. CDR3 DNA: TGTGCCAGCAGCCCGGGAACGGGAGCGAAAGATACGCAGTACTTC.

There are many counts of this clonotype. The chain employs TRBV4-1 and TRBJ2-2; TRBD2 matches 13 bases. The V segment lost 6 bases and the J segment 3 bases; nucleotides outside the gene matches: 10. Germline loops: CDR1 MGHRA, CDR2 YSYEKL. The CDR3 runs to 18 residues. The CDR3 loop is CASRPTSGRAQDTGELFF. The CDR3 bases are TGCGCCAGCAGACCCACTAGCGGGAGGGCTCAGGACACCGGGGAGCTGTTTTTT.

As regards this clonotype: Without the conserved terminal phenylalanine or tryptophan, this CDR3 likely stems from a read error. No DNA is shown, since the ends of the CDR3 on it are uncertain; the CDR3 is the one TCRdb lists. The rearrangement joins TRBV10-2 to TRBJ2-6; the table's D call, TRBD2, was not checked against the DNA. The CDR3 region is 12 residues in length, termini included. Germline values: CDR1 WSHSY, CDR2 SAAADI. The CDR3 here is CASSESGTSGLI.

Ten or more counts support this clonotype. In nucleotides, the CDR3 is TGTGCCAGCAGTTGGACAGGCCGGGGCGAGCAGTACTTC. Translation gives CASSWTGRGEQYF. The chain combines TRBV27 with TRBJ2-1; 7 bases line up with TRBD1. Matching the DNA end better, TRBJ2-7 makes the J call doubtful. This CDR3 has 13 amino acids. In germline, CDR1 is MNHEY, CDR2 SMNVEV (reference sequence).

Concerning this clonotype itself: Sequence at one end of the junction differs from germline and may be a read error. The CDR3: CAGGKVGLAQETQYF. The CDR3 DNA reads as TGTGCCGGGGGCAAAGTCGGCCTAGCGCAAGAGACCCAGTATTTC. The rearrangement uses TRBV10-3 and TRBJ2-5; D might be TRBD1 or TRBD2, each matching 6 bases. CDR3 size: 15 residues. From germline, CDR1 is ENHRY and CDR2 SYGVKD.

This clonotype is judged medium-sized (0.01 to 0.1%). This chain uses TRBV10-2 with TRBJ2-3, with 10 bases fitting TRBD2. The CDR3 extends over 14 amino acids. Losses at the gene ends were 6 bases for V and 0 bases for J; bases not matched to a gene: 0. Germline V lookup: CDR1 WSHSY, CDR2 SAAADI. The DNA of the CDR3 is TGCGCCAGCAGGACTAGCGGGAGCACAGATACGCAGTATTTT. It yields the protein CASRTSGSTDTQYF.

This clonotype was recorded many times. This chain joins TRBV6-2 or TRBV6-3 and TRBJ2-3; 8 positions agree with TRBD2. Germline values: CDR1 MNHEY, CDR2 SVGEGT. J was trimmed by 2 bases and V by 4 bases; bases with no gene match: 5. The length of the CDR3 is 15 residues. The CDR3: CASSLASGHTDTQYF. The CDR3 bases are TGTGCCAGCAGTTTGGCTAGCGGGCACACAGATACGCAGTATTTT.

Note on this clonotype: At one end, the junction sequence differs from germline, possibly due to a read error. In DNA form, the CDR3 reads TGTGCCAGCAGGGAAGCCGGGGGCGGTGTTCAAGATACGCAGTATTTC. It yields the protein CASREAGGGVQDTQYF. V gene TRBV6-1 combines with J gene TRBJ2-3, with D possibly being TRBD1 or TRBD2 (6 bases each). CDR1 and CDR2 from the germline V gene are MNHNS and SASEGT. The CDR3 is made up of 16 amino acids.

The chain combines TRBV6-5 with TRBJ1-6; D uncertain. Germline assignment: CDR1 MNHEY and CDR2 SVGAGI. Between the trimmed V and J ends, which lost 2 bases and 19 bases, there was a span of 27 bases. The CDR3 contains 16 residues. The CDR3 reads CASSYRTSGRNSVQHF. CDR3 in DNA: TGTGCCAGCAGTTACCGGACTAGCGGGAGAAATTCTGTGCAGCACTTT.

This clonotype has a count of ten or more. The CDR3 protein is CASSHPGTSRYEQYF. Written as DNA, the CDR3 is TGCGCCAGCAGCCACCCCGGGACTAGTCGCTACGAGCAGTACTTC. The chain recombines TRBV4-1 with TRBJ2-1, with 8 bases fitting TRBD2. The J call may be in error: the DNA end matches TRBJ2-7 better. This CDR3 is 15 amino acids long. Per the germline V gene, CDR1 is MGHRA and CDR2 is YSYEKL.

This clonotype is medium-sized by share. This chain connects TRBV6-1 to TRBJ2-1; TRBD2 agrees at 10 bases. Germline CDR1 MNHNS, CDR2 SASEGT. The CDR3 sequence is 15 residues long. Trimming removed 8 bases from V and 4 bases from J; junction bases left unmatched: 8. The CDR3 is CASSSGTSDYNEQFF. The CDR3 DNA reads as TGTGCCAGCTCTTCCGGGACTAGCGATTACAATGAGCAGTTCTTC.

For this clonotype: A junction end diverges from the germline sequence, so it may reflect a read error. The chain has TRBV4-1 and TRBJ2-3; unclear D gene. Per the germline V gene, CDR1 is MGHRA and CDR2 is YSYEKL. The CDR3 length is 14 residues. CDR3 sequence reads: CVGSQDVSPGKQFF. The CDR3 bases are TGCGTGGGCAGCCAGGATGTGAGCCCCGGTAAGCAGTTTTTT.

This clonotype was detected many times. In nucleotides, the CDR3 is TGTGCCAGCAGTTACTCAACCGGGGAAGAGACCCAGTACTTC. Its protein product is CASSYSTGEETQYF. V is TRBV6-2 or TRBV6-3 and J is TRBJ2-5; perhaps TRBD2 as D (5 bases). CDR1 MNHEY and CDR2 SVGEGT come from the germline V gene. The CDR3 is 14 residues long. The V gene lost 0 bases and the J gene lost 3 bases, with 8 bases spanning the gap.

Note on this clonotype: At one end the junction does not follow the germline gene, possibly because of a read error. The chain links TRBV6-1 to TRBJ2-3; TRBD1 matches at 10 bases. Germline V gene sequence: CDR1 MNHNS, CDR2 SASEGT. The CDR3 loop spans 16 amino acids. The CDR3 DNA reads as TGTGCCAGCAGTGAAGCCGGGACAGGGGCCAGGAATACGCAGTATTTC. This translates into CASSEAGTGARNTQYF.